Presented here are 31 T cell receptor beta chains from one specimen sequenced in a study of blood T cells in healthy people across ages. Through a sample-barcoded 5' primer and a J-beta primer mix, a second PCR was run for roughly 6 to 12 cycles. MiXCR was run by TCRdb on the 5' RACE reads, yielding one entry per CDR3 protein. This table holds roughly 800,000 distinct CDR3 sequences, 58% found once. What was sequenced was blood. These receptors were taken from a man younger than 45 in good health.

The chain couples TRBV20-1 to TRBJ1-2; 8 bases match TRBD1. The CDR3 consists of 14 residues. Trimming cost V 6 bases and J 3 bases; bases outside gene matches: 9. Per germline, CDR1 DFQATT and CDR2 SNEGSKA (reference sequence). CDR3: CSATPGGVDYGYTF. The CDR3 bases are TGCAGTGCAACACCAGGGGGCGTTGACTATGGCTACACCTTC.

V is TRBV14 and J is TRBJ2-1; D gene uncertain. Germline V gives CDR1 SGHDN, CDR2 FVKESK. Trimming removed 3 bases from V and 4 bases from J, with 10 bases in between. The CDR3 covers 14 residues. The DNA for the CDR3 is TGTGCCAGCAGCCAGGTTACAGTTTACAATGAGCAGTTCTTC. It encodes CASSQVTVYNEQFF.

The DNA of the CDR3 is TGTGCCAGCAGCCAAGCGGGAGGGACCTACAATGAGCAGTTCTTC. This sequence encodes CASSQAGGTYNEQFF. The chain combines TRBV7-9 with TRBJ2-1; TRBD2 agrees at 10 bases. Unmatched junction bases numbered 3, after V lost 5 bases and J lost 2 bases. This CDR3 spans 15 amino acids. The germline V gene has CDR1 SEHNR and CDR2 FQNEAQ (reference sequence). The full variable domain, in which reference TRBV7-9 and TRBJ2-1 provide the parts outside the CDR3, is DTGVSQNPRHKITKRGQNVTFRCDPISEHNRLYWYRQTLGQGPEFLTYFQNEAQLEKSRLLSDRFSAERPKGSFSTLEIQRTEQGDSAMYLCASSQAGGTYNEQFFGPGTRLTVL.

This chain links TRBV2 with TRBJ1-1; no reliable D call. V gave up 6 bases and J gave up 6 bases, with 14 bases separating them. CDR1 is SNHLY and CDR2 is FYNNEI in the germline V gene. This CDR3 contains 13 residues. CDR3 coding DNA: TGTGCCAGCAGGTCGGAATCTGAATCTGAAGCTTTCTTT. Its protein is CASRSESESEAFF.

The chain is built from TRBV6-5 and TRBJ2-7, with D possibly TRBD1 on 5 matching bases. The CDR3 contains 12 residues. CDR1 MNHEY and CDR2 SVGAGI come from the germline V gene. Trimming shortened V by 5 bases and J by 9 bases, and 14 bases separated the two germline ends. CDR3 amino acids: CASSQQGQGQYF. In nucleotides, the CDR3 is TGTGCCAGCAGTCAGCAAGGCCAGGGGCAGTACTTC.

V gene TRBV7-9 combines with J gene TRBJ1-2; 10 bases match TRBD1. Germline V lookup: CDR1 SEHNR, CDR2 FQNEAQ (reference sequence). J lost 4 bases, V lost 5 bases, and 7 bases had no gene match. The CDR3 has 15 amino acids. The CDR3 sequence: CASSPPGQGIYGYTF. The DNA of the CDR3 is TGTGCCAGCAGCCCGCCGGGACAGGGGATCTATGGCTACACCTTC. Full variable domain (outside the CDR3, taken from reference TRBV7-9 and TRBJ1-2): DTGVSQNPRHKITKRGQNVTFRCDPISEHNRLYWYRQTLGQGPEFLTYFQNEAQLEKSRLLSDRFSAERPKGSFSTLEIQRTEQGDSAMYLCASSPPGQGIYGYTFGSGTRLTVV.

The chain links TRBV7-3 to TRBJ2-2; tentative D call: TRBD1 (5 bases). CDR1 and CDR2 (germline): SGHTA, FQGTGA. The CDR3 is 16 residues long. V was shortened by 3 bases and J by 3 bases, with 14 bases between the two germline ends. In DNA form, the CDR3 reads TGTGCCAGCAGCTTCCAAATGTCCAGGGACACCGGGGAGCTGTTTTTT. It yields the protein CASSFQMSRDTGELFF. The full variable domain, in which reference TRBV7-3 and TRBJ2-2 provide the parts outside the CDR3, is GAGVSQTPSNKVTEKGKYVELRCDPISGHTALYWYRQSLGQGPEFLIYFQGTGAADDSGLPNDRFFAVRPEGSVSTLKIQRTERGDSAVYLCASSFQMSRDTGELFFGEGSRLTVL.

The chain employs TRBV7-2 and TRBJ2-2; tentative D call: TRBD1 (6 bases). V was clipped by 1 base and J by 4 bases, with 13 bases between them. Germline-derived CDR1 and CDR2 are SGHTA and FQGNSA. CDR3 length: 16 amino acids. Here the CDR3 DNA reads TGTGCCAGCAGCTTAGTCAGTCAACAGGGCACCGGGGAGCTGTTTTTT. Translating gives CASSLVSQQGTGELFF.

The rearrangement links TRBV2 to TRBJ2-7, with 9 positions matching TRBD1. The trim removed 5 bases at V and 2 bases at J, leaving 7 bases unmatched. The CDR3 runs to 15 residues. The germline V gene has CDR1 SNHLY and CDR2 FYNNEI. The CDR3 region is CASSRGQGHPYEQYF. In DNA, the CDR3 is TGTGCCAGCAGTCGGGGACAGGGCCACCCCTACGAGCAGTACTTC.

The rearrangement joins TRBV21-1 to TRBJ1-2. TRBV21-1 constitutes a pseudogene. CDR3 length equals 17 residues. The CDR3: CASSKGSERDFNYGYTF. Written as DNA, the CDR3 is TGTGCCAGCAGCAAAGGGTCTGAGAGGGATTTTAACTATGGCTACACCTTC.

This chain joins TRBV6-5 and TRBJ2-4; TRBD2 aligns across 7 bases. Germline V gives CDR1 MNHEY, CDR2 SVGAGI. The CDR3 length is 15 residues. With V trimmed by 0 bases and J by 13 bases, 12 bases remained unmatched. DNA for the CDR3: TGTGCCAGCAGTTACTCGGCGGGAGCTTACAATGAGCAGTACTTC. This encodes CASSYSAGAYNEQYF.

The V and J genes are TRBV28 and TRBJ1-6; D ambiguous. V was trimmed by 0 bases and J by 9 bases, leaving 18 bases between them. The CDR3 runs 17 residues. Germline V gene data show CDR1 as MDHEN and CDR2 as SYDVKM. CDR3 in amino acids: CASSLWLGERVGSPLHF. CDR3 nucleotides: TGTGCCAGCAGTTTATGGCTGGGAGAAAGGGTGGGTTCACCCCTCCACTTT.

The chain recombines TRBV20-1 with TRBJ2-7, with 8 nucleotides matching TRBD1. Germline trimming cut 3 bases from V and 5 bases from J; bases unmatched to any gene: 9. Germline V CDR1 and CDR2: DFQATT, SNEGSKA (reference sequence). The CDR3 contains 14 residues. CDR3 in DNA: TGCAGTGCTAGTGTCGGACAGGGACCGGACGAGCAGTACTTC. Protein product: CSASVGQGPDEQYF.

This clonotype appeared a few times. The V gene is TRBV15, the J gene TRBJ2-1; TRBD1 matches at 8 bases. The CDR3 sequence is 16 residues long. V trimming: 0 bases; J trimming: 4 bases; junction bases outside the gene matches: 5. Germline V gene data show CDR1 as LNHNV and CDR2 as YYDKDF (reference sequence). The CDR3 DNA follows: TGTGCCACCAGCAGAGATATGGGACAGGTTTACAATGAGCAGTTCTTC. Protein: CATSRDMGQVYNEQFF.

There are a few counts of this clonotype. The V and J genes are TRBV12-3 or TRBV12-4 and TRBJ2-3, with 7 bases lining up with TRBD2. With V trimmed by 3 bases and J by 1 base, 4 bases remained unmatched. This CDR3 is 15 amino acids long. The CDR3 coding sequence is TGTGCCAGCAGTTTGATGGGAGGGGGCACAGATACGCAGTATTTT. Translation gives CASSLMGGGTDTQYF.

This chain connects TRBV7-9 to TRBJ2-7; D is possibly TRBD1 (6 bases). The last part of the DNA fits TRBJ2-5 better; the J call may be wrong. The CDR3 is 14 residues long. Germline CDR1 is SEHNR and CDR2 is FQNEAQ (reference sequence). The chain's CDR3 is CASSPEQGRETQYF. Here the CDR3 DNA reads TGTGCCAGCAGCCCAGAACAGGGTCGGGAGACCCAGTACTTC.

Here the CDR3 reads CASSQGTTSSGSTDTQYF. In nucleotides, the CDR3 is TGTGCCAGCAGCCAGGGTACGACCTCTAGCGGTTCCACAGATACGCAGTATTTT. The chain employs TRBV7-9 and TRBJ2-3; 7 positions match TRBD2. Germline V gene sequence: CDR1 SEHNR, CDR2 FQNEAQ (reference sequence). With 5 bases clipped from V and 2 bases from J, the junction kept 16 bases outside the gene matches. The CDR3 has 18 residues.

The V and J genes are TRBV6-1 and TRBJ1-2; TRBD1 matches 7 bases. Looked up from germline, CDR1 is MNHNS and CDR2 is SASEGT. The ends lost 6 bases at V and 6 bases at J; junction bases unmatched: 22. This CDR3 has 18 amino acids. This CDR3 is CASSTRALRYDQGDGYTF. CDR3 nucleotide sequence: TGTGCCAGCAGCACCCGGGCTTTACGGTACGACCAGGGGGATGGCTACACCTTC.

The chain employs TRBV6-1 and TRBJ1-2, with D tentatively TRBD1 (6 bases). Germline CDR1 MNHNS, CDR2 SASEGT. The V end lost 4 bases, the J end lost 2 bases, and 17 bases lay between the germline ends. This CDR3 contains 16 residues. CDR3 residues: CASSGALGDKNYGYTF. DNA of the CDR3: TGTGCCAGCAGTGGGGCCCTGGGGGACAAAAACTATGGCTACACCTTC.

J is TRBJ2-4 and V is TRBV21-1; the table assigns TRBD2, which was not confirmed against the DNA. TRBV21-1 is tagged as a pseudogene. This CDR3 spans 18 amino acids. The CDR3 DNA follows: TGTGCCAGCACCATACTTGTGCGGGAGGGCCAAAATTCCTACGGGCAGTACTTC. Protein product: CASTILVREGQNSYGQYF.

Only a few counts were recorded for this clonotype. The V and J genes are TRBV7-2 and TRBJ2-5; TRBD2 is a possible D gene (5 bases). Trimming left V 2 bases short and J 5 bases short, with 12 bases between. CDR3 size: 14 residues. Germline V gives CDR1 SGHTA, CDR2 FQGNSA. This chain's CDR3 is CASSLLVTRETQYF. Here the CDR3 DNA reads TGTGCCAGCAGCTTATTGGTCACTAGGGAGACCCAGTACTTC. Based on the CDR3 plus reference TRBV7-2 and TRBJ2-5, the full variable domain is GAGVSQSPSNKVTEKGKDVELRCDPISGHTALYWYRQSLGQGLEFLIYFQGNSAPDKSGLPSDRFSAERTGGSVSTLTIQRTQQEDSAVYLCASSLLVTRETQYFGPGTRLLVL.

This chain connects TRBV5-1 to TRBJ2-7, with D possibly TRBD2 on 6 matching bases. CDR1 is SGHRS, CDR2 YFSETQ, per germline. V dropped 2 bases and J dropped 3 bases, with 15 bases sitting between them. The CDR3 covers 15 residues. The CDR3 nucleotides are TGCGCCAGCAGCTTAGGGACTGGGGCTAGCTACGAGCAGTACTTC. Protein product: CASSLGTGASYEQYF.

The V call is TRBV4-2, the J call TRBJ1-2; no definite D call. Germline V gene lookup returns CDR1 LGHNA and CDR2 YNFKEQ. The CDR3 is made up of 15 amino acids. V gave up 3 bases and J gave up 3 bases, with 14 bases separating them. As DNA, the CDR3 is TGTGCCAGCAGCCAGGAGACAACTCGCGACTATGGCTACACCTTC. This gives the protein CASSQETTRDYGYTF.

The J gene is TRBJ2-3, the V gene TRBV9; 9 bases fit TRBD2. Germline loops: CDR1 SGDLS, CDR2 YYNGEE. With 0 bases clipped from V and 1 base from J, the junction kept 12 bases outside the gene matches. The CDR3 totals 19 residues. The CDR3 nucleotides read TGTGCCAGCAGCGTAGATCTAGCGGGATCCACTTCCCGCACAGATACGCAGTATTTT. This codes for CASSVDLAGSTSRTDTQYF.

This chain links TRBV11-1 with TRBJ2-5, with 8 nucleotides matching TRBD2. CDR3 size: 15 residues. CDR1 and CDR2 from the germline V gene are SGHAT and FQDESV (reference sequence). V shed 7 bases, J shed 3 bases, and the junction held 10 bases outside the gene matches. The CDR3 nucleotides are TGTGCCAGCACGAAGAGGCGGGGGGTGGAAGAGACCCAGTACTTC. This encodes CASTKRRGVEETQYF.

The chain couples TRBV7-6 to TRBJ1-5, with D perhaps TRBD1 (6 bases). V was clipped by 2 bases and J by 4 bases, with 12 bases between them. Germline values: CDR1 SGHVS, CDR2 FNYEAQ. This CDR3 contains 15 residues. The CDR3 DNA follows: TGTGCCAGCAGCTTATTACAGGGCCTGAATCAGCCCCAGCATTTT. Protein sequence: CASSLLQGLNQPQHF.

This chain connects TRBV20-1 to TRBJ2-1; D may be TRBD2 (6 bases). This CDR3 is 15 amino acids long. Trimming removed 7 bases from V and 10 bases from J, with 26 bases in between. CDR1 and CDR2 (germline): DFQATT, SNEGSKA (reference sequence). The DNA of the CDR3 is TGCAGTGTAGGAGCTCTAGCGCCACTCAGGCAAGAGCAGTTCTTC. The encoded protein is CSVGALAPLRQEQFF.

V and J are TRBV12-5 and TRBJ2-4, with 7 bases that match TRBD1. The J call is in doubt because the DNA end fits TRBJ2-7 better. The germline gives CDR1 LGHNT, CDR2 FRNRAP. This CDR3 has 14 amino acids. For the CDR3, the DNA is TGTGCTAGTGGTCGACAGGGCTTCTACTACGAGCAGTACTTC. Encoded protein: CASGRQGFYYEQYF.

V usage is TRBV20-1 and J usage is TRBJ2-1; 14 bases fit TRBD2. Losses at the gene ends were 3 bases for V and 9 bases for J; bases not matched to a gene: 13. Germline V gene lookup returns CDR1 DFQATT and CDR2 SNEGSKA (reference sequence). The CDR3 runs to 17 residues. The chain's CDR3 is CSASDPRLGLAGGEQFF. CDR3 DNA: TGCAGTGCTAGCGACCCCCGCCTCGGACTAGCGGGAGGTGAGCAGTTCTTC.

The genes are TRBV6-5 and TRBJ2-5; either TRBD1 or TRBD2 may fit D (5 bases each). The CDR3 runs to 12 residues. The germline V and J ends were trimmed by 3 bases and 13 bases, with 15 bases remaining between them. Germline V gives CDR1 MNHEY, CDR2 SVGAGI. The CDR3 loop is CASSYTGTERYF. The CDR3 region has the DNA TGTGCCAGCAGTTATACCGGGACCGAACGGTACTTC.

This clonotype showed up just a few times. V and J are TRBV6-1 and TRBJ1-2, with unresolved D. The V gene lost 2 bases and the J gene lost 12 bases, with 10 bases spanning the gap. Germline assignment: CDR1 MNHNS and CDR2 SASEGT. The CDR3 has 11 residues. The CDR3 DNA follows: TGTGCCAGCAGTGAAATAAGCTCCCACACCTTC. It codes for CASSEISSHTF.